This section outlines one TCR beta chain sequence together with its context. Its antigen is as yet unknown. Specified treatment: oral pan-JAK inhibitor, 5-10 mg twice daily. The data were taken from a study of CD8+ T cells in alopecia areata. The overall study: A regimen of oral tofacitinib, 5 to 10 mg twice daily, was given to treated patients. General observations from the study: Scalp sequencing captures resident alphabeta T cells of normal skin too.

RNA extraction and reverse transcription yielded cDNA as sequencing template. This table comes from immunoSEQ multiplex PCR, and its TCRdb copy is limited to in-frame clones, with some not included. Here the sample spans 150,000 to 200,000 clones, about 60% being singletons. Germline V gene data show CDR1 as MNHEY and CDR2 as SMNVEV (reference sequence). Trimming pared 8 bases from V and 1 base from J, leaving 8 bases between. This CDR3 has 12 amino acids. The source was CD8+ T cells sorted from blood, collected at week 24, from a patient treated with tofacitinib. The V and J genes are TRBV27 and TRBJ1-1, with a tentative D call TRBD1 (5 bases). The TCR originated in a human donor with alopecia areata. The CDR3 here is CASSRGNTEAFF. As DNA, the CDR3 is TGTGCCAGCTCGAGGGGGAACACTGAAGCTTTCTTT.